This TCR beta chain was sequenced for a study of tissue T cells after allogeneic stem cell transplantation. Some clones are missing from TCRdb's copy, which holds only in-frame ones; the method was immunoSEQ multiplex PCR. Among about 42,000 clones, 80% to 95% were seen once, and the ten largest hold under 4%. This TCR came from a woman aged 35 to 69 who later had graft-versus-host disease after an allogeneic stem cell transplant. Specimen: blood, collected before transplantation.

CDR3 amino acids: CASSPRGPTYEQYF. The CDR3 DNA is TGTGCCAGCAGCCCACGTGGGCCTACCTACGAGCAGTACTTC. This rearrangement joins TRBV7-2 to TRBJ2-7, with D unclear. There are 14 residues in the CDR3. In germline, CDR1 is SGHTA, CDR2 FQGNSA. Trimming removed 5 bases from V and 2 bases from J, with 13 bases in between.